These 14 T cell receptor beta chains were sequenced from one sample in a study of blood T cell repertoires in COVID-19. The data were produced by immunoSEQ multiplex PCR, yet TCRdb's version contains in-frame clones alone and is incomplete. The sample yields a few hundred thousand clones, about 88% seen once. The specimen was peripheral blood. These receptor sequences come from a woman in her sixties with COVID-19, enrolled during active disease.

The CDR3 DNA reads as TGTGCCAGCAGCGATAGCGACTATGAGCAGTTCTTC. This translates into CASSDSDYEQFF. This rearrangement joins TRBV3-1 (or the pseudogene TRBV3-2) to TRBJ2-1; TRBD2 might be the D (5 bases). V was cut by 5 bases and J by 8 bases, with 10 bases left in between. The CDR3 length is 12 residues. Germline CDR1 reads LGHDT; CDR2 reads YNNKEL (reference sequence).

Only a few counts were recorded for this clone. The CDR3 bases are TGTGCCAGCAGACGACAGGGGACCTACGAGCAGTACTTC. Its translation: CASRRQGTYEQYF. The V gene is TRBV12-3 or TRBV12-4, the J gene TRBJ2-7; TRBD1 aligns across 8 bases. The CDR3 has 13 residues. V lost 6 bases to trimming and J lost 2 bases; unmatched junction nucleotides: 3.

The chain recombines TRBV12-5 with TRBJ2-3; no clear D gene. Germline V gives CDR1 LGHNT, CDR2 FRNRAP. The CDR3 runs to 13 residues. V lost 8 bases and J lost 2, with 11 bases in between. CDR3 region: CASRPDSTDTQYF. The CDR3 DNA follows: TGTGCTAGTCGTCCCGACTCCACAGATACGCAGTATTTT. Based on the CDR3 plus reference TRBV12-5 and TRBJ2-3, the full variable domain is DARVTQTPRHKVTEMGQEVTMRCQPILGHNTVFWYRQTMMQGLELLAYFRNRAPLDDSGMPKDRFSAEMPDATLATLKIQPSEPRDSAVYFCASRPDSTDTQYFGPGTRLTVL.

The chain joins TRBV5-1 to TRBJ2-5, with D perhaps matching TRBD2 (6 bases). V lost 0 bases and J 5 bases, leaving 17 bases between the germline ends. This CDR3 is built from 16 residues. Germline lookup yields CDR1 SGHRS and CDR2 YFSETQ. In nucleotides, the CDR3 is TGCGCCAGCAGCTTGGTCGGGACTCCGAAGGGCGAGACCCAGTACTTC. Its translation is CASSLVGTPKGETQYF.

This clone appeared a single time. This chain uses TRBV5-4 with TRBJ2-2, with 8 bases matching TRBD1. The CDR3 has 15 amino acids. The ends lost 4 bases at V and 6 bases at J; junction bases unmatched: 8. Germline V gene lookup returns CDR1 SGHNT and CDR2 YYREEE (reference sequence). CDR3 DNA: TGTGCCAGCAGCCGTGGACAGGGTCCCGCCGGGGAGCTGTTTTTT. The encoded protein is CASSRGQGPAGELFF.

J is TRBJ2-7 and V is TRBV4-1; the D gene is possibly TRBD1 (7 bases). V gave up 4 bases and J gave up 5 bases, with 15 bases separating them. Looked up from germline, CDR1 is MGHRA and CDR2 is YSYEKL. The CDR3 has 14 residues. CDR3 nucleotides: TGCGCCAGCAGCCGAGCCCAGGGGGGAAACGAGCAGTACTTC. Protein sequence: CASSRAQGGNEQYF.

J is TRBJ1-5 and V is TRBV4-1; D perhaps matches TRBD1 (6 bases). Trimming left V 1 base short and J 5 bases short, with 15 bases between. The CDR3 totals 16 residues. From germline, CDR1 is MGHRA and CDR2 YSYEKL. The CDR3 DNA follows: TGCGCCAGCAGCCAAGGAAGAGGCAGGGGATATCAGCCCCAGCATTTT. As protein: CASSQGRGRGYQPQHF.

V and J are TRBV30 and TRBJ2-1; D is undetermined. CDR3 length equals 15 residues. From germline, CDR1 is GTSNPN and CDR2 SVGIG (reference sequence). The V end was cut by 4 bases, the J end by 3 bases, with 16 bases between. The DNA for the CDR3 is TGTGCCTGGAAATTGCAGAACCGATACTACAATGAGCAGTTCTTC. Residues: CAWKLQNRYYNEQFF. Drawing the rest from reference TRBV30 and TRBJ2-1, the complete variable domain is SQTIHQWPATLVQPVGSPLSLECTVEGTSNPNLYWYRQAAGRGLQLLFYSVGIGQISSEVPQNLSASRPQDRQFILSSKKLLLSDSGFYLCAWKLQNRYYNEQFFGPGTRLTVL.

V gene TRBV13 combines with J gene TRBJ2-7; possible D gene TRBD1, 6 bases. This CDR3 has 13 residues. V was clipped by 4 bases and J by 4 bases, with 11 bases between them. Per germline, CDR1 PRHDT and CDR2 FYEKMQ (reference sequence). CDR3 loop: CASSSGQFYEQYF. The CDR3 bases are TGTGCCAGCAGCTCCGGACAGTTTTACGAGCAGTACTTC.

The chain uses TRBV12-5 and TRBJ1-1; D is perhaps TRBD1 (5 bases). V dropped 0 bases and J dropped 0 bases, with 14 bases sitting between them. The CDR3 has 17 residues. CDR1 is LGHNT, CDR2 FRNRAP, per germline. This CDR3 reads CASGLVMLGTMNTEAFF. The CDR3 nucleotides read TGTGCTAGTGGTTTGGTAATGTTAGGGACTATGAACACTGAAGCTTTCTTT.

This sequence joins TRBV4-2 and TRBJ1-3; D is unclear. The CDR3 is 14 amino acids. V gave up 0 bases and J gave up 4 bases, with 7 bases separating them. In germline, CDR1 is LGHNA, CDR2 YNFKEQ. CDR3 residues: CASSQESSGNTIYF. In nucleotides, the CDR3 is TGTGCCAGCAGCCAAGAAAGTAGCGGAAACACCATATATTTT.

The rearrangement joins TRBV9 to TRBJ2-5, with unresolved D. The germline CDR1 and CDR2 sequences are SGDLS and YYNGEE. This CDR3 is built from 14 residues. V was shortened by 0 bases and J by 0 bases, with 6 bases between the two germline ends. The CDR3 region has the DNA TGTGCCAGCAGCGTAGCAACACACCAAGAGACCCAGTACTTC. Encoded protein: CASSVATHQETQYF. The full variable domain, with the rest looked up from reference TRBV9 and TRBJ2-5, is DSGVTQTPKHLITATGQRVTLRCSPRSGDLSVYWYQQSLDQGLQFLIQYYNGEERAKGNILERFSAQQFPDLHSELNLSSLELGDSALYFCASSVATHQETQYFGPGTRLLVL.

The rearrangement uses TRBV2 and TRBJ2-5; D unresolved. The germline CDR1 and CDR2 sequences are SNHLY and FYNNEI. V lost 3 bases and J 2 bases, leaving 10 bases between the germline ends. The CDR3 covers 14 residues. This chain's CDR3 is CASSDSEPQETQYF. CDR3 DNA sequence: TGTGCCAGCAGTGATTCGGAGCCGCAAGAGACCCAGTACTTC.

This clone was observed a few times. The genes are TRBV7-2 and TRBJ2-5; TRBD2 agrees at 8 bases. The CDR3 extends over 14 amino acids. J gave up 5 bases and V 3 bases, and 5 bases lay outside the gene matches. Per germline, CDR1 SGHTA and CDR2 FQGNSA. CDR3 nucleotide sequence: TGTGCCAGCAGCTTTCAGGGCGGGGGGGAGACCCAGTACTTC. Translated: CASSFQGGGETQYF.